The next 12 T cell receptor beta chains were all read from a single sample in a study of Ad26.COV2.S vaccination and SARS-CoV-2 variants. The protocol was immunoSEQ multiplex PCR, while the TCRdb copy is restricted to in-frame clones and leaves out a portion. The data contain 350,000 to 550,000 clones, nearly 90% of them singletons. The sample's treatment: 15 to 20 received Ad26.COV2.S at low or high dose, single or two shots; roughly five received placebo; per-sample allocation not given. Samples came from day 63 after the first vaccine or placebo injection. The material was peripheral blood, obtained in a trial of Ad26.COV2.S vaccine versus placebo. The receptors come from a person aged 18-60 years who received the Ad26.COV2.S COVID-19 vaccine or a placebo.

The chain has TRBV9 and TRBJ2-2, with D uncertain. Germline CDR1 is SGDLS and CDR2 is YYNGEE. The CDR3 is 14 amino acids. V was cut by 2 bases and J by 2 bases, with 7 bases left in between. CDR3 sequence: CASSVLRNTGELFF. In DNA, the CDR3 is TGTGCCAGCAGCGTGTTACGCAACACCGGGGAGCTGTTTTTT.

In nucleotides, the CDR3 is TGTGCCAGCAGTTTGCGGCAGTACAATGAGCAGTTCTTC. Protein product: CASSLRQYNEQFF. V and J are TRBV12-3 or TRBV12-4 and TRBJ2-1; D unclear. V lost 3 bases and J 4 bases, leaving 7 bases between the germline ends. This CDR3 region has 13 residues.

The genes are TRBV10-3 and TRBJ1-5; D might be TRBD1 (6 bases). Trimming took 0 bases from V and 7 from J, leaving 16 bases between them. In germline, CDR1 is ENHRY, CDR2 SYGVKD. The CDR3 covers 16 residues. The CDR3 region has the DNA TGTGCCATCAGTGAGTCGGGGGGTGGGGGCGCACAGCCCCAGCATTTT. This translates into CAISESGGGGAQPQHF.

The chain recombines TRBV9 with TRBJ2-5, with D tentatively TRBD1 (5 bases). Germline assignment: CDR1 SGDLS and CDR2 YYNGEE. Trimming stripped 0 bases from V and 2 bases from J, with 8 bases between. The CDR3 spans 14 residues. The CDR3 nucleotides are TGTGCCAGCAGCGTAGACAGGAGACAAGAGACCCAGTACTTC. This translates into CASSVDRRQETQYF.

The V and J genes are TRBV24-1 and TRBJ1-2; D gene uncertain. Germline CDR1 and CDR2: KGHDR and SFDVKD. This CDR3 comprises 13 residues. V lost 1 base, J lost 8 bases, and 10 bases lay in between. The CDR3 sequence is CATSDFTFRGYTF. Here the CDR3 DNA reads TGTGCCACCAGTGATTTTACCTTTCGGGGCTACACCTTC.

The chain couples TRBV27 to TRBJ2-5; D might be TRBD1 or TRBD2, each matching 5 bases. This CDR3 has 14 residues. Germline assignment: CDR1 MNHEY and CDR2 SMNVEV (reference sequence). V was trimmed by 5 bases and J by 5 bases, leaving 15 bases between them. The DNA of the CDR3 is TGTGCCAGCAGTATATGGGGGAAAGCGGAGACCCAGTACTTC. Residues: CASSIWGKAETQYF.

This chain links TRBV4-2 with TRBJ2-7; no definite D call. This CDR3 is 16 amino acids long. Germline lookup yields CDR1 LGHNA and CDR2 YNFKEQ. The V end lost 0 bases, the J end lost 6 bases, and 18 bases lay between the germline ends. Here the CDR3 DNA reads TGTGCCAGCAGCCAAGAGCCCCCCGGGTTGGGGTCCGAGCAGTACTTC. It specifies CASSQEPPGLGSEQYF.

This clone was recorded only once. V and J are TRBV5-5 and TRBJ1-1; 7 positions agree with TRBD1. There are 13 residues in the CDR3. Germline V gene sequence: CDR1 SGHKS, CDR2 YYEKEE (reference sequence). The ends lost 5 bases at V and 5 bases at J; junction bases unmatched: 6. Written as DNA, the CDR3 is TGTGCCAGCAGACCGACAGGGTTGACTGAAGCTTTCTTT. It encodes CASRPTGLTEAFF.

The V call is TRBV7-3, the J call TRBJ2-1; perhaps TRBD2 as D (5 bases). The CDR3 has 17 amino acids. Between the trimmed V and J ends, which lost 1 base and 1 base, there was a span of 14 bases. CDR1 and CDR2 from the germline V gene are SGHTA and FQGTGA. Here the CDR3 DNA reads TGTGCCAGCAGCTTAAATCCCCAACTAGTTTCCTACAATGAGCAGTTCTTC. Protein product: CASSLNPQLVSYNEQFF.

The V call is TRBV6-5, the J call TRBJ2-1; tentative D call: TRBD2 (5 bases). Looked up from germline, CDR1 is MNHEY and CDR2 is SVGAGI. This CDR3 contains 15 residues. Trimming took off 0 bases at V and 1 base at J, with 7 bases between the two ends. DNA for the CDR3: TGTGCCAGCAGTTACTCGGGCGGGTCCTACAATGAGCAGTTCTTC. Its protein product is CASSYSGGSYNEQFF.

This chain uses TRBV11-1 with TRBJ2-1; 11 nucleotides line up with TRBD2. The CDR3 has 15 amino acids. Trimming removed 3 bases from V and 9 bases from J; junction bases left unmatched: 7. Germline V gene sequence: CDR1 SGHAT, CDR2 FQDESV (reference sequence). Here the CDR3 reads CASSFGLAGGGEQFF. For the CDR3, the DNA is TGTGCCAGCAGCTTTGGGCTAGCGGGAGGTGGTGAGCAGTTCTTC.

The J gene is TRBJ1-1, the V gene TRBV18; perhaps TRBD1 as D (6 bases). V was cut by 2 bases and J by 1 base, with 11 bases left in between. Germline-derived CDR1 and CDR2 are KGHSH and LQKENI. CDR3 length: 15 residues. The DNA for the CDR3 is TGTGCCAGCTCACCATGGACAGCGGGGAACACTGAAGCTTTCTTT. Its translation is CASSPWTAGNTEAFF.